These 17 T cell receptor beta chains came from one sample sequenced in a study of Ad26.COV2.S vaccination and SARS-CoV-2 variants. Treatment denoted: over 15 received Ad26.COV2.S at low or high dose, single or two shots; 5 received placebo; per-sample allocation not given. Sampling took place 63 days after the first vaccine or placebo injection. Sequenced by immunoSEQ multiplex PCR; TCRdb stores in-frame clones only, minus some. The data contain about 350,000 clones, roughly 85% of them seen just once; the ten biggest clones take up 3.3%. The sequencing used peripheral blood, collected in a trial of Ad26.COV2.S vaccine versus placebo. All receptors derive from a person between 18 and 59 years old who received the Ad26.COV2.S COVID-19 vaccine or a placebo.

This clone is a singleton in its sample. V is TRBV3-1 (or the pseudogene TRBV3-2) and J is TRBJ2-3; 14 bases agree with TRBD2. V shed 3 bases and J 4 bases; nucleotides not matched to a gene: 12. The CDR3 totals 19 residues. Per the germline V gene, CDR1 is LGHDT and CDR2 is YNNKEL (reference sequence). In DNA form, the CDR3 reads TGTGCCAGCAGCCATCGACTAGCGGGGGGGCAGGAGCTCCCAGATACGCAGTATTTT. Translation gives CASSHRLAGGQELPDTQYF.

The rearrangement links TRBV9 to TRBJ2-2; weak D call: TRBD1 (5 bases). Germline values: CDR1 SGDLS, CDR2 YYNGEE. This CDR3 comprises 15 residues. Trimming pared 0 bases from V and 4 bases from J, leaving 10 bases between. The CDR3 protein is CASSVADSFTGELFF. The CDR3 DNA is TGTGCCAGCAGCGTAGCAGACAGCTTCACCGGGGAGCTGTTTTTT.

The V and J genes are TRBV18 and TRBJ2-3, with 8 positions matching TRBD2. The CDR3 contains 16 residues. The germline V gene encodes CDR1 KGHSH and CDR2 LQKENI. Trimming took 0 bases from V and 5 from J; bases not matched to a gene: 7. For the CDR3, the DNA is TGTGCCAGCTCACCACCTGGCGGGAGGATAGTAGATACGCAGTATTTT. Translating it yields CASSPPGGRIVDTQYF.

CDR3 DNA: TGTGCCAGCAGCGGAAGGGGGTGGCCGGATACCTACGAGCAGTACTTC. The encoded protein is CASSGRGWPDTYEQYF. The chain uses TRBV7-9 and TRBJ2-7; the D gene is possibly TRBD1 (6 bases). This CDR3 is 16 amino acids long. V was pared by 5 bases and J by 2 bases, with 19 bases between. From germline, CDR1 is SEHNR and CDR2 FQNEAQ (reference sequence).

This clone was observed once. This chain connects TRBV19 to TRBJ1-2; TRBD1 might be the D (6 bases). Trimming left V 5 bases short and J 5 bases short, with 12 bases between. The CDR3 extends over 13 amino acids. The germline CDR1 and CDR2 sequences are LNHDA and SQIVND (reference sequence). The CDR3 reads CASSPGQTYGYTF. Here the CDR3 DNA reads TGTGCCAGTAGTCCCGGACAGACATATGGCTACACCTTC.

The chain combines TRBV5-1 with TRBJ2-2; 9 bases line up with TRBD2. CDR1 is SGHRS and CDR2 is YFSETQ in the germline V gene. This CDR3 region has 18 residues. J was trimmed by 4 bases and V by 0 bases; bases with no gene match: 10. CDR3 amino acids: CASSLGLAGTPTTGELFF. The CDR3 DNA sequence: TGCGCCAGCAGCTTGGGGCTAGCGGGGACCCCGACCACCGGGGAGCTGTTTTTT.

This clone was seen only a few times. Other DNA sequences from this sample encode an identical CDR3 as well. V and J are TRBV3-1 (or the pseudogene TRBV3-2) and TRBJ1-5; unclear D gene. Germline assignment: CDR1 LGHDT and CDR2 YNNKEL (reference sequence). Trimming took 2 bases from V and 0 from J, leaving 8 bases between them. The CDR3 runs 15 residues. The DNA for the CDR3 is TGTGCCAGCAGCCAATCCCCTAGTAGCAATCAGCCCCAGCATTTT. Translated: CASSQSPSSNQPQHF.

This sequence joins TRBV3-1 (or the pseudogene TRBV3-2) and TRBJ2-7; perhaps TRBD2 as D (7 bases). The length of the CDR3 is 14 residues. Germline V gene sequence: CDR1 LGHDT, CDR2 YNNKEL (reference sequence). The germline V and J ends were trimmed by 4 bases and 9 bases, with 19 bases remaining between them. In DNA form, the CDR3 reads TGTGCCAGCAGCCCATCACTGGGGGGGGCCGGGCAGTACTTC. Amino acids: CASSPSLGGAGQYF.

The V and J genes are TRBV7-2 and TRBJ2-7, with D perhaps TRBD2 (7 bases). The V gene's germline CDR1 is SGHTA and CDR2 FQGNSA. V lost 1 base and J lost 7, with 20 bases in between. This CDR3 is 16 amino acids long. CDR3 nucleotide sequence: TGTGCCAGCAGCTTAGGAGGGGGGGCCTCTGGAAGTGAGCAGTACTTC. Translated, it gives CASSLGGGASGSEQYF.

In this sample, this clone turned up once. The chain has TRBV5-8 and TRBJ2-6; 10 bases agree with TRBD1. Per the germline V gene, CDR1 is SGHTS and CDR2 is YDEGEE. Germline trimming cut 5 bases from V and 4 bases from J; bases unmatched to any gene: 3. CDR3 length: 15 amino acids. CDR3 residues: CASSDRGRGANVLTF. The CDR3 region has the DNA TGTGCCAGCAGTGACAGGGGGCGCGGGGCCAACGTCCTGACTTTC.

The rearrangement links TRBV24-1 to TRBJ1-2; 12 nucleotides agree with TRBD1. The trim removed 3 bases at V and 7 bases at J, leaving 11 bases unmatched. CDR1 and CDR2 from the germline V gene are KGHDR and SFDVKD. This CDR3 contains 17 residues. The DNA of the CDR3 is TGTGCCACCAGTGATCCAAGGGGACAGGGGGCGAAAGGTGGCTACACCTTC. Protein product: CATSDPRGQGAKGGYTF.

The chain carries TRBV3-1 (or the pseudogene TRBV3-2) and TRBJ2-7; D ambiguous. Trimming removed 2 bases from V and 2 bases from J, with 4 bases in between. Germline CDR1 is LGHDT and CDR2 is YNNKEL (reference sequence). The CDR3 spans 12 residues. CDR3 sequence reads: CASSQSTYEQYF. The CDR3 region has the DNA TGTGCCAGCAGCCAAAGTACCTACGAGCAGTACTTC.

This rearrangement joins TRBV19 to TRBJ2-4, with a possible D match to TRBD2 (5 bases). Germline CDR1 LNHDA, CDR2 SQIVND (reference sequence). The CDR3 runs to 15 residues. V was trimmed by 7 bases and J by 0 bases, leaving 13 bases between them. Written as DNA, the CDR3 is TGTGCCAGTACCCAACGGGGTCTAGCCAAAAACATTCAGTACTTC. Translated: CASTQRGLAKNIQYF.

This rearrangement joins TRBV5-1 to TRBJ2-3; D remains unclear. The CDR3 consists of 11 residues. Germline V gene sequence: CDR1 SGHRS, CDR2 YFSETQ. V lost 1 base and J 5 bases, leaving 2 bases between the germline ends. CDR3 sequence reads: CASSLIDTQYF. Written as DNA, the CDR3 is TGCGCCAGCAGCTTGATAGATACGCAGTATTTT.

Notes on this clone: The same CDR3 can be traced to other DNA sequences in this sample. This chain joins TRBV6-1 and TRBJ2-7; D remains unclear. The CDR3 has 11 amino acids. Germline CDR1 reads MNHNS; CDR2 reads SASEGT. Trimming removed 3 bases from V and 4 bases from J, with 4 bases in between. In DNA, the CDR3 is TGTGCCAGCAGTGAGGGATACGAGCAGTACTTC. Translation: CASSEGYEQYF.

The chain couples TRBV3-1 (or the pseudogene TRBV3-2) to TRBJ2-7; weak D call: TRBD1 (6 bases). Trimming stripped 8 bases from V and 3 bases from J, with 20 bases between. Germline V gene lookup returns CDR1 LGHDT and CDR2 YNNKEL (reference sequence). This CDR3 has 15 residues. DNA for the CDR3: TGTGCCAGCGACCCAGGGGAGCTACTTAACTACGAGCAGTACTTC. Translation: CASDPGELLNYEQYF.

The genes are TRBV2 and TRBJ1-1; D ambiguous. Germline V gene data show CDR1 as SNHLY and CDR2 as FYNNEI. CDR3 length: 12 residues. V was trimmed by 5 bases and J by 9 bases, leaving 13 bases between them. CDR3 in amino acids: CASSPGLYKAFF. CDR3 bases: TGTGCCAGCAGTCCTGGACTGTATAAAGCTTTCTTT.